This TCR beta chain emerged from a study of beta chain features in type 1 diabetes. TCRB transcripts that were expressed got sequenced, as all of the isolated RNA had been reverse transcribed. The table came from immunoSEQ multiplex PCR; TCRdb's copy has only in-frame clones and leaves some out. The profile shows around 450,000 clones, about an eighth of them singletons. This receptor was identified in a woman aged 18-30 years in good health. Sequenced: naive CD4+ T cells from blood.

The CDR3 DNA sequence: TGTGCCAGCAGTGAAGGAGTCGAGCAGTACTTC. This encodes CASSEGVEQYF. This chain joins TRBV25-1 and TRBJ2-5; no clear D gene. The end of the DNA is better explained by TRBJ2-7, so the J call may be wrong. This CDR3 contains 11 residues. Germline V CDR1 and CDR2: MGHDK, SYGVNS.